This is a list of T cell receptor beta chains from one sample in a study of vaccination effects on CD4 cells after COVID-19. The table came from immunoSEQ multiplex PCR; TCRdb's copy has only in-frame clones and leaves some out. The sample shows some 22,000 clones, 55% to 80% of them seen only once. Their antigen targets remain unknown. The sample consisted of CD4+ T cells from PBMCs cultured with SARS-CoV-2 spike peptides, taken before COVID-19 vaccination. These receptors were obtained from a human donor who received a COVID-19 vaccine. Both conserved end residues are part of each CDR3.

cdr3_length v_call cdr3_aa
11 TRBV30 CAWNRGYEQYF
15 TRBV5-1 CASSRSSGRGETQYF
13 TRBV27 CASTNYHLDTQYF
15 TRBV7-6 CASSLRTGGYYEQYF
14 TRBV15 CATSRDFLGVEQYF
14 TRBV19 CASSIVPVYNEQFF
17 TRBV16 CASSPLEAGTVLYEQYF
14 TRBV19 CASSRTGGNQPQHF
18 TRBV20-1 CSASVNRHSGTGGNTIYF
13 TRBV18 CASSPGGSDTQYF
15 TRBV19 CASSIQRTTYNEQFF
15 TRBV7-2 CASSLRLGRADTQYF
13 TRBV12-5 CASGLVGADTQYF
16 TRBV4-1 CASSQDAAGGINEQFF
13 TRBV5-1 CASSFEGATEAFF
16 TRBV3-1/TRBV3-2 CASSQDPGWVTDTQYF
16 TRBV5-4 CASSDRDFDLNTEAFF
15 TRBV5-4 CASSSSGGAGKTQYF